Presented here are 19 T cell receptor beta chains from one specimen sequenced in a study of blood T cell repertoires in COVID-19. Method: immunoSEQ multiplex PCR; TCRdb's copy keeps in-frame clones and lacks some. The sample holds fewer than 50,000 clones, roughly 63% seen once. Sequenced material: peripheral blood. These receptors originate from a man older than 75 with acute or convalescent COVID-19.

V is TRBV11-2 and J is TRBJ1-1; no definite D call. The germline V and J ends were trimmed by 0 bases and 0 bases, with 11 bases remaining between them. The CDR3 covers 16 residues. Germline V lookup: CDR1 SGHAT, CDR2 FQNNGV. CDR3 sequence (DNA): TGTGCCAGCAGCTTAGACTGGCGGAAAATGAACACTGAAGCTTTCTTT. Protein sequence: CASSLDWRKMNTEAFF.

In its sample, this clone was seen a few times. This sample includes further DNA sequences coding for the same CDR3. The rearrangement joins TRBV6-5 to TRBJ1-5; TRBD1 agrees at 11 bases. The CDR3 length is 16 residues. V lost 0 bases, J lost 4 bases, and 2 bases stayed unmatched. CDR1 and CDR2 from the germline V gene are MNHEY and SVGAGI. This CDR3 reads CASSYSGTGGNQPQHF. Here the CDR3 DNA reads TGTGCCAGCAGTTACTCTGGGACAGGGGGAAATCAGCCCCAGCATTTT.

This chain joins TRBV2 and TRBJ1-1, with 9 bases identical to TRBD1. CDR3 length equals 13 residues. Germline CDR1 and CDR2: SNHLY and FYNNEI. V dropped 7 bases and J dropped 6; count of bases not matched to a gene: 6. CDR3 sequence reads: CASNGGDRAEAFF. In DNA form, the CDR3 reads TGTGCCAGCAATGGAGGGGACAGGGCTGAAGCTTTCTTT.

This clone was recorded a few times. The V call is TRBV2, the J call TRBJ1-5; no definite D call. The germline gives CDR1 SNHLY, CDR2 FYNNEI. CDR3 length: 12 amino acids. V shed 4 bases and J shed 6 bases, with 7 bases lying between them. The CDR3 loop is CASSGESQPQHF. The CDR3 coding sequence is TGTGCCAGCAGTGGAGAAAGTCAGCCCCAGCATTTT. Full variable domain (outside the CDR3, taken from reference TRBV2 and TRBJ1-5): EPEVTQTPSHQVTQMGQEVILRCVPISNHLYFYWYRQILGQKVEFLVSFYNNEISEKSEIFDDQFSVERPDGSNFTLKIRSTKLEDSAMYFCASSGESQPQHFGDGTRLSIL.

This clone came up a few times. This rearrangement joins TRBV19 to TRBJ1-5, with TRBD1 as a possible D gene (5 bases). This CDR3 is built from 13 residues. The germline gives CDR1 LNHDA, CDR2 SQIVND (reference sequence). Between the trimmed V and J ends, which lost 3 bases and 6 bases, there was a span of 9 bases. The CDR3 DNA is TGTGCCAGTAGTATGGAGGGGACTCAGCCCCAGCATTTT. Its translation: CASSMEGTQPQHF.

V is TRBV27 and J is TRBJ1-4; possibly TRBD1 for D (5 bases). Trimming stripped 5 bases from V and 5 bases from J, with 18 bases between. Germline assignment: CDR1 MNHEY and CDR2 SMNVEV (reference sequence). The CDR3 is made up of 16 amino acids. The CDR3 loop reads CASSKGGGEGNEKLFF. In DNA form, the CDR3 reads TGTGCCAGCAGTAAGGGTGGCGGGGAGGGGAATGAAAAACTGTTTTTT.

This chain joins TRBV28 and TRBJ2-7; D unclear. The CDR3 loop spans 15 amino acids. V gave up 2 bases and J gave up 1 base, with 12 bases separating them. Germline lookup yields CDR1 MDHEN and CDR2 SYDVKM. The CDR3 DNA reads TGTGCCAGCAGTTTAGGGCCCAGGTCGTCCTACGAGCAGTACTTC. As protein: CASSLGPRSSYEQYF.

The rearrangement uses TRBV6-6 and TRBJ2-2, with 7 bases lining up with TRBD2. Germline V gene sequence: CDR1 MNHNY, CDR2 SVGAGI (reference sequence). The CDR3 consists of 15 residues. Trimming at V came to 4 bases and at J to 2 bases, leaving 4 bases not matched to a gene. CDR3 region: CASSLASGNTGELFF. CDR3 coding DNA: TGTGCCAGCAGTTTGGCTAGCGGAAACACCGGGGAGCTGTTTTTT.

The rearrangement uses TRBV5-1 and TRBJ2-3, with a possible D match to TRBD2 (5 bases). Deletions cut 0 bases from V and 0 bases from J, with 5 bases between. This CDR3 is 14 amino acids long. Germline values: CDR1 SGHRS, CDR2 YFSETQ. CDR3 coding DNA: TGCGCCAGCAGCTTGGGGGAGAGCACAGATACGCAGTATTTT. Protein: CASSLGESTDTQYF.

The sample holds a few counts of this clone. The gene calls are TRBV11-3 and TRBJ1-2, with D perhaps matching TRBD1 (6 bases). The germline CDR1 and CDR2 sequences are SGHNT and YENEEA. This CDR3 has 13 residues. Trimming cost V 5 bases and J 10 bases, with 17 bases left between them. The CDR3 sequence is CASSAQTGTNYTF. As DNA, the CDR3 is TGTGCCAGCAGCGCCCAGACCGGGACAAACTACACCTTC.

The rearrangement joins TRBV10-3 to TRBJ2-2, with 10 bases lining up with TRBD2. V shed 2 bases, J shed 6 bases, and the junction held 3 bases outside the gene matches. CDR1 and CDR2 from the germline V gene are ENHRY and SYGVKD. This CDR3 has 15 residues. DNA of the CDR3: TGTGCCATCAGTGAGACTAGCGGGATCCCCGGGGAGCTGTTTTTT. The encoded protein is CAISETSGIPGELFF.

The gene calls are TRBV2 and TRBJ2-2; weak D call: TRBD1 (5 bases). CDR3 size: 17 residues. Trimming removed 1 base from V and 5 bases from J, with 17 bases in between. Germline CDR1 and CDR2: SNHLY and FYNNEI. CDR3: CASSEVGLPVRTGELFF. The CDR3 bases are TGTGCCAGCAGTGAAGTGGGGCTCCCCGTGAGAACCGGGGAGCTGTTTTTT.

This clone was seen a handful of times. J is TRBJ1-2 and V is TRBV5-8; the D is unclear. V shed 0 bases and J shed 5 bases, with 11 bases lying between them. The CDR3 has 14 amino acids. CDR1 SGHTS and CDR2 YDEGEE come from the germline V gene. The CDR3 protein is CASSLGGKSYGYTF. The CDR3 DNA is TGTGCCAGCAGCTTGGGCGGGAAATCGTATGGCTACACCTTC. The variable domain in full, completed from reference TRBV5-8 and TRBJ1-2, reads EAGVTQSPTHLIKTRGQQATLRCSPISGHTSVYWYQQALGLGLQFLLWYDEGEERNRGNFPPRFSGRQFPNYSSELNVNALELEDSALYLCASSLGGKSYGYTFGSGTRLTVV.

The chain links TRBV6-5 to TRBJ2-5; D is possibly TRBD2 (7 bases). Trimming stripped 11 bases from V and 5 bases from J, with 15 bases between. The CDR3 has 12 residues. Per the germline V gene, CDR1 is MNHEY and CDR2 is SVGAGI. CDR3 amino acids: CALGRGGETQYF. As DNA, the CDR3 is TGTGCCCTAGGGAGGGGGGGGGAGACCCAGTACTTC.

This chain joins TRBV5-1 and TRBJ1-3; TRBD1 is a possible D gene (6 bases). The CDR3 totals 15 residues. Trimming cost V 3 bases and J 1 base, with 11 bases left between them. The germline V gene encodes CDR1 SGHRS and CDR2 YFSETQ. The CDR3 DNA reads as TGCGCCAGCAGCTCGCAGGGGATTTCTGGAAACACCATATATTTT. Protein: CASSSQGISGNTIYF.

V gene TRBV4-1 combines with J gene TRBJ2-7; 9 bases match TRBD1. CDR3 length: 17 residues. V lost 4 bases to trimming and J lost 2 bases; unmatched junction nucleotides: 12. In germline, CDR1 is MGHRA, CDR2 YSYEKL. The CDR3 reads CASSPWDPGQGPYEQYF. CDR3 nucleotides: TGCGCCAGCAGCCCCTGGGATCCGGGACAGGGCCCCTACGAGCAGTACTTC.

This CDR3 reads CASSFGGASYEQYF. CDR3 bases: TGTGCCAGCAGCTTCGGGGGGGCGTCCTACGAGCAGTACTTC. This rearrangement joins TRBV7-2 to TRBJ2-7, with 8 positions matching TRBD2. The CDR3 extends over 14 amino acids. The V segment lost 3 bases and the J segment 1 base; nucleotides outside the gene matches: 2. The germline V gene has CDR1 SGHTA and CDR2 FQGNSA.

This clone was counted a single time. The chain links TRBV6-4 to TRBJ2-7, with TRBD1 matching over 7 bases. With V trimmed by 8 bases and J by 3 bases, 7 bases remained unmatched. Germline CDR1 MRHNA, CDR2 SNTAGT. CDR3 length: 13 amino acids. CDR3 sequence (DNA): TGTGCCAGCCCCGAGAGACAGGGCTACGAGCAGTACTTC. It translates to CASPERQGYEQYF.

The chain has TRBV7-6 and TRBJ2-5, with 7 bases aligning to TRBD1. From germline, CDR1 is SGHVS and CDR2 FNYEAQ. This CDR3 comprises 15 residues. V was clipped by 0 bases and J by 0 bases; unmatched bases: 1. CDR3: CASSLAGTDQETQYF. The CDR3 DNA sequence: TGTGCCAGCAGCTTAGCTGGGACAGACCAAGAGACCCAGTACTTC.